These T cell receptor beta chains were read from a single sample in a study of T cell repertoires in cytomegalovirus infection. Their antigens are not known. TCRdb reanalysed the reads using MiXCR and keeps one entry per CDR3 protein. The data show about 890,000 distinct CDR3 sequences, 30% to 40% seen once. Sequencing used cultured CD8+ T cells from PBMCs, obtained from culture after CMV antigen stimulation. Receptors originate from a human donor in good health (CMV status not recorded). Some clones in this sample may be carry-over from other donors' samples. Each CDR3 is given with its conserved first and last residue. The order of the fields is D gene, V gene, J gene, clone size, CDR3 protein, CDR3 DNA. D genes are given only for firm matches. Expanded clones are given a class, and other clones once, few, many or no size at all.

D gene: .
V gene: TRBV6-1
J gene: TRBJ2-5
clone size: few
CDR3 protein: CASSARQQYQETQYF
CDR3 DNA: TGTGCCAGCAGTGCAAGGCAGCAGTACCAAGAGACCCAGTACTTC

D gene: TRBD1
V gene: TRBV7-9
J gene: TRBJ2-1
clone size: .
CDR3 protein: CASSRTGINDNEQFF
CDR3 DNA: TGTGCCAGCAGCCGGACAGGGATAAACGACAATGAGCAGTTCTTC

D gene: .
V gene: TRBV3-1
J gene: TRBJ1-1
clone size: .
CDR3 protein: CASSPLPPTAIMNTEAFF
CDR3 DNA: TGTGCCAGCAGCCCCCTCCCGCCGACAGCCATCATGAACACTGAAGCTTTCTTT

D gene: TRBD1
V gene: TRBV6-2/TRBV6-3
J gene: TRBJ2-1
clone size: few
CDR3 protein: CASSYDPDRGSYNEQFF
CDR3 DNA: TGTGCCAGCAGTTACGACCCGGACAGGGGCTCCTACAATGAGCAGTTCTTC

D gene: .
V gene: TRBV5-6
J gene: TRBJ1-4
clone size: .
CDR3 protein: CASSLAGRAEKLFF
CDR3 DNA: TGTGCCAGCAGCTTGGCGGGTCGAGCTGAAAAACTGTTTTTT

D gene: TRBD1
V gene: TRBV7-3
J gene: TRBJ2-5
clone size: .
CDR3 protein: CASSHRTGDEETQYF
CDR3 DNA: TGTGCCAGCAGCCATAGGACAGGGGATGAAGAGACCCAGTACTTC

D gene: .
V gene: TRBV6-5
J gene: TRBJ1-1
clone size: .
CDR3 protein: CASSYRTPNTEAFF
CDR3 DNA: TGTGCCAGCAGTTACAGGACCCCGAACACTGAAGCTTTCTTT

D gene: .
V gene: TRBV7-6
J gene: TRBJ1-5
clone size: .
CDR3 protein: CASSWGGVPQPQHF
CDR3 DNA: TGTGCCAGCAGCTGGGGGGGGGTTCCGCAGCCCCAGCATTTT

D gene: .
V gene: TRBV28
J gene: TRBJ1-5
clone size: .
CDR3 protein: CASSLPDSRGQPQHF
CDR3 DNA: TGTGCCAGCAGTTTACCGGACAGCCGGGGACAGCCCCAGCATTTT

D gene: .
V gene: TRBV4-1
J gene: TRBJ2-1
clone size: few
CDR3 protein: CASSLVPRDEQFF
CDR3 DNA: TGCGCCAGCAGCCTCGTGCCTCGGGATGAGCAGTTCTTC

D gene: .
V gene: TRBV5-6
J gene: TRBJ1-6
clone size: .
CDR3 protein: CASSFPGTEGAPLHF
CDR3 DNA: TGTGCCAGCAGCTTCCCCGGGACGGAGGGGGCACCCCTCCACTTT

D gene: TRBD1
V gene: TRBV7-9
J gene: TRBJ2-7
clone size: once
CDR3 protein: CASSLGQGDDEQYF
CDR3 DNA: TGTGCCAGCAGCTTAGGGCAGGGGGACGACGAGCAGTACTTC

D gene: .
V gene: TRBV7-6
J gene: TRBJ2-3
clone size: few
CDR3 protein: CASSLAAVGRVEDTQYF
CDR3 DNA: TGTGCCAGCAGCTTAGCCGCGGTGGGCAGGGTTGAAGATACGCAGTATTTT

D gene: .
V gene: TRBV11-1
J gene: TRBJ1-2
clone size: .
CDR3 protein: CASSLDAGGSGYTF
CDR3 DNA: TGTGCCAGCAGCTTAGATGCCGGGGGCAGTGGCTACACCTTC

D gene: .
V gene: TRBV6-2/TRBV6-3
J gene: TRBJ2-1
clone size: .
CDR3 protein: CASSHRGQRYNEQFF
CDR3 DNA: TGTGCCAGCAGCCACCGGGGGCAGCGGTACAATGAGCAGTTCTTC

D gene: TRBD1
V gene: TRBV12-3/TRBV12-4
J gene: TRBJ1-1
clone size: .
CDR3 protein: CASTAGGGRDTEAFF
CDR3 DNA: TGTGCCAGCACCGCAGGGGGGGGGCGGGACACTGAAGCTTTCTTT

D gene: .
V gene: TRBV9
J gene: TRBJ1-3
clone size: .
CDR3 protein: CASSVAGGFSGNTIYF
CDR3 DNA: TGTGCCAGCAGCGTAGCTGGGGGATTCTCTGGAAACACCATATATTTT

D gene: .
V gene: TRBV7-3
J gene: TRBJ2-3
clone size: .
CDR3 protein: CVTVGGADTQYF
CDR3 DNA: TGTGTCACCGTGGGGGGCGCCGATACGCAGTATTTT

D gene: TRBD2
V gene: TRBV5-8
J gene: TRBJ2-1
clone size: .
CDR3 protein: CASSLDPSSGGSYNEQFF
CDR3 DNA: TGTGCCAGCAGCCTGGACCCATCTAGCGGGGGCTCCTACAATGAGCAGTTCTTC

D gene: .
V gene: TRBV6-6
J gene: TRBJ2-7
clone size: .
CDR3 protein: CASSYQWLGEQGEQYF
CDR3 DNA: TGTGCCAGCAGTTATCAGTGGTTGGGGGAGCAGGGCGAGCAGTACTTC

D gene: TRBD2
V gene: TRBV7-2
J gene: TRBJ2-7
clone size: many
CDR3 protein: CASTLGEGLAAYEQYF
CDR3 DNA: TGTGCCAGCACCCTTGGGGAGGGACTAGCGGCCTACGAGCAGTACTTC

D gene: TRBD1
V gene: TRBV27
J gene: TRBJ2-7
clone size: .
CDR3 protein: CASSITGGQSFYEQYF
CDR3 DNA: TGTGCCAGCAGCATTACAGGGGGCCAATCATTCTACGAGCAGTACTTC

D gene: .
V gene: TRBV4-1
J gene: TRBJ2-1
clone size: .
CDR3 protein: CASSAAGGGYSEQFF
CDR3 DNA: TGTGCCAGCAGCGCAGCAGGGGGAGGGTATAGTGAGCAGTTCTTC

D gene: .
V gene: TRBV4-1
J gene: TRBJ1-1
clone size: .
CDR3 protein: CASSPNAREAFF
CDR3 DNA: TGCGCCAGCAGCCCGAACGCGCGGGAAGCTTTCTTT

D gene: .
V gene: TRBV9
J gene: TRBJ1-1
clone size: few
CDR3 protein: CASSVGRASNTEAFF
CDR3 DNA: TGTGCCAGCAGCGTAGGCAGGGCTTCGAACACTGAAGCTTTCTTT

D gene: TRBD1
V gene: TRBV7-9
J gene: TRBJ2-7
clone size: .
CDR3 protein: CASSLRQGKDEQYF
CDR3 DNA: TGTGCCAGCAGCCTGCGACAGGGGAAGGACGAGCAGTACTTC

D gene: .
V gene: TRBV6-6
J gene: TRBJ1-1
clone size: few
CDR3 protein: CASRSGEINTEAFF
CDR3 DNA: TGTGCCAGCAGATCAGGGGAAATTAACACTGAAGCTTTCTTT

D gene: .
V gene: TRBV5-4
J gene: TRBJ2-1
clone size: .
CDR3 protein: CANSLGYNEQFF
CDR3 DNA: TGTGCCAACAGCTTGGGATACAATGAGCAGTTCTTC

D gene: .
V gene: TRBV7-8
J gene: TRBJ2-3
clone size: many
CDR3 protein: CASRAGRGSTDTQYF
CDR3 DNA: TGTGCCAGCAGGGCTGGGCGGGGTAGCACAGATACGCAGTATTTT

D gene: .
V gene: TRBV5-1
J gene: TRBJ2-7
clone size: .
CDR3 protein: CASSLVGGFPYEQYF
CDR3 DNA: TGCGCCAGCAGCTTGGTTGGGGGGTTCCCCTACGAGCAGTACTTC

D gene: .
V gene: TRBV27
J gene: TRBJ1-3
clone size: .
CDR3 protein: CASSKTGGNTIYF
CDR3 DNA: TGTGCCAGCAGTAAAACGGGTGGAAACACCATATATTTT

D gene: .
V gene: TRBV6-1
J gene: TRBJ1-2
clone size: few
CDR3 protein: CASRPDSYYYGYTF
CDR3 DNA: TGTGCCAGCAGGCCCGACAGTTACTACTATGGCTACACCTTC

D gene: .
V gene: TRBV12-3/TRBV12-4
J gene: TRBJ1-1
clone size: .
CDR3 protein: CASSYVGAEAFF
CDR3 DNA: TGTGCCAGCAGTTACGTTGGGGCTGAAGCTTTCTTT

D gene: .
V gene: TRBV6-2/TRBV6-3
J gene: TRBJ1-1
clone size: few
CDR3 protein: CASSYTSAGLEAFF
CDR3 DNA: TGTGCCAGCAGTTACACCTCGGCAGGTTTAGAAGCTTTCTTT

D gene: TRBD2
V gene: TRBV7-2
J gene: TRBJ2-1
clone size: .
CDR3 protein: CASSSRGGRNEQFF
CDR3 DNA: TGTGCCAGCAGCTCGCGGGGGGGCCGCAATGAGCAGTTCTTC

D gene: .
V gene: TRBV7-9
J gene: TRBJ1-6
clone size: few
CDR3 protein: CASSLVDSNSPLHF
CDR3 DNA: TGTGCCAGCAGCTTAGTGGACAGCAATTCACCCCTCCACTTT